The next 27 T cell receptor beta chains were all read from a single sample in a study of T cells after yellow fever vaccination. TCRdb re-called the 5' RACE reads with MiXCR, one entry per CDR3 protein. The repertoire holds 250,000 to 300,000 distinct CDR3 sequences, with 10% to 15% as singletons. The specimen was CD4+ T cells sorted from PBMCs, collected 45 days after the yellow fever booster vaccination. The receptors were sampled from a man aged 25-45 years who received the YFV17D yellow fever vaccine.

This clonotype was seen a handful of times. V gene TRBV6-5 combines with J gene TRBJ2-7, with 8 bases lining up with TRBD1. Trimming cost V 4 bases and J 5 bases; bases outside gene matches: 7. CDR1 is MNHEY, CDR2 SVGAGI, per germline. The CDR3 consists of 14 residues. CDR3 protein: CASSFLGQGNEQYF. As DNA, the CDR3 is TGTGCCAGCAGTTTCCTAGGACAGGGCAACGAGCAGTACTTC.

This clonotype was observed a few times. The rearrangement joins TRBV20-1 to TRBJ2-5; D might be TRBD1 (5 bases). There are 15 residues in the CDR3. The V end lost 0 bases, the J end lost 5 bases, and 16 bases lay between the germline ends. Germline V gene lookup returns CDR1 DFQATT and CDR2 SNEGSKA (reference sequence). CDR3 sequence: CSARDLYRPSETQYF. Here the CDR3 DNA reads TGCAGTGCTAGAGATCTGTACAGGCCCTCGGAGACCCAGTACTTC.

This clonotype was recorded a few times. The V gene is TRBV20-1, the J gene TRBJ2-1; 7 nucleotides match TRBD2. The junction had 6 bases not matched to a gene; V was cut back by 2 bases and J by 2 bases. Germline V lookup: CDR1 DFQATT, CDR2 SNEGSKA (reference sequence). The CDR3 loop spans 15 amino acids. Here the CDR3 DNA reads TGCAGTGCTAGATCGAGCGGGACGCCCTACAATGAGCAGTTCTTC. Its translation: CSARSSGTPYNEQFF.

The CDR3 nucleotides read TGCAGTGCCCGCCTTCTTTTGGGGGACAGGGTGAACACTGAAGCTTTCTTT. Amino acid sequence: CSARLLLGDRVNTEAFF. The chain links TRBV20-1 to TRBJ1-1, with 9 bases lining up with TRBD1. In germline, CDR1 is DFQATT, CDR2 SNEGSKA (reference sequence). This CDR3 spans 17 amino acids. J lost 0 bases, V lost 6 bases, and 14 bases had no gene match.

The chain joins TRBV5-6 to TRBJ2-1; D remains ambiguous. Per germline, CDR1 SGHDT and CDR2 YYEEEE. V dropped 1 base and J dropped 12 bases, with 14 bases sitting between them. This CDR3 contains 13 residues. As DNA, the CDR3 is TGTGCCAGCAGCTTGCGGTTGATTCCCGGGCAGTTCTTC. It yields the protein CASSLRLIPGQFF.

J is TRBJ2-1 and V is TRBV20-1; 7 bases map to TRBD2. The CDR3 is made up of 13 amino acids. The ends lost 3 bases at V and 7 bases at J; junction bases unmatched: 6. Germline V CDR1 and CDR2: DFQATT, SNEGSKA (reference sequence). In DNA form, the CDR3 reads TGCAGTGCTAGGGTGGTTAGCGGGAATGAGCAGTTCTTC. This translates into CSARVVSGNEQFF.

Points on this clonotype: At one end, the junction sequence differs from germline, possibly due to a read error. CDR3 protein: CGARVNPLDTQYF. CDR3 coding DNA: TGCGGTGCTAGAGTCAACCCCCTGGATACGCAGTATTTT. V usage is TRBV20-1 and J usage is TRBJ2-3; no clear D gene. Germline values: CDR1 DFQATT, CDR2 SNEGSKA (reference sequence). This CDR3 spans 13 amino acids.

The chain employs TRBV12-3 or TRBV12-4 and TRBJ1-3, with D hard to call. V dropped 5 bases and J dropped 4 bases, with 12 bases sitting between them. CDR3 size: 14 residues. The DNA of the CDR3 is TGTGCCAGCAGTAAAAACCAGGAGGGAAACACCATATATTTT. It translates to CASSKNQEGNTIYF.

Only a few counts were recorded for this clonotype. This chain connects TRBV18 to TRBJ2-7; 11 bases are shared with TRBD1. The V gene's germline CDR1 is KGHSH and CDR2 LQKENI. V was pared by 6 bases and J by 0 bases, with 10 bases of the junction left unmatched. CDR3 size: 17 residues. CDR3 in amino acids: CASSISGTGGGSYEQYF. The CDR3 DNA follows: TGTGCCAGCTCCATAAGCGGGACAGGGGGGGGCTCCTACGAGCAGTACTTC.

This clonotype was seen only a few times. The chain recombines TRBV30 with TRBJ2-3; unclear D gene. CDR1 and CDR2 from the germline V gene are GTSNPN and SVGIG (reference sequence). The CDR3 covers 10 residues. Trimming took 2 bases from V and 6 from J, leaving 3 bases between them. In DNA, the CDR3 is TGTGCCTGGAGTCGGGATACGCAGTATTTT. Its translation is CAWSRDTQYF.

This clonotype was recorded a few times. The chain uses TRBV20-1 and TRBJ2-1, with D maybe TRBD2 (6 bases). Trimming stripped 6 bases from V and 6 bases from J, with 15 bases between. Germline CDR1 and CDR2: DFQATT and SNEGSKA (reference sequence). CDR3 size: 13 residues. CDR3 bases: TGCAGTGCATTCGGGGGTCACCGCAATGAGCAGTTCTTC. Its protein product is CSAFGGHRNEQFF.

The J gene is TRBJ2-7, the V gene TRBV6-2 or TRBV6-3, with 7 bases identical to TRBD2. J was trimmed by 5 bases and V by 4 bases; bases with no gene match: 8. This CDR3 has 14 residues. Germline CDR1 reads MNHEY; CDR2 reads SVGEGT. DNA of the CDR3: TGTGCCAGCAGTTTGGGCGGGAGCGAGGACGAGCAGTACTTC. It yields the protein CASSLGGSEDEQYF.

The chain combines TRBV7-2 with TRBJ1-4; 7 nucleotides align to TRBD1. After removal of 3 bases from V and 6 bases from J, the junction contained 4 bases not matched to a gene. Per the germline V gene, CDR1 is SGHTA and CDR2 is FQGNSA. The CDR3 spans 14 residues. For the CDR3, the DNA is TGTGCCAGCAGCTTTAGAGGGGGCGATGAAAAACTGTTTTTT. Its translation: CASSFRGGDEKLFF.

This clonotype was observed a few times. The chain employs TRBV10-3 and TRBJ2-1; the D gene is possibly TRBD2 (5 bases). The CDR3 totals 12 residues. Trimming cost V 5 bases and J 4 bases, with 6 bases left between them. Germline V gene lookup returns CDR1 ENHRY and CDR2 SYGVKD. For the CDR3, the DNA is TGTGCCATCAGTCCGGGGTACAATGAGCAGTTCTTC. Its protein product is CAISPGYNEQFF.

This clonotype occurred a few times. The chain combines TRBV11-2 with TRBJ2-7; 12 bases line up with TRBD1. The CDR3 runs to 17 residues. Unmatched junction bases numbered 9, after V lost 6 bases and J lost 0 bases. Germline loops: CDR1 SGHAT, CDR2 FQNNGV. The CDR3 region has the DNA TGTGCCAGCAGGTGGGACAGGGGGCAGAAGGGCTCCTACGAGCAGTACTTC. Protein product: CASRWDRGQKGSYEQYF.

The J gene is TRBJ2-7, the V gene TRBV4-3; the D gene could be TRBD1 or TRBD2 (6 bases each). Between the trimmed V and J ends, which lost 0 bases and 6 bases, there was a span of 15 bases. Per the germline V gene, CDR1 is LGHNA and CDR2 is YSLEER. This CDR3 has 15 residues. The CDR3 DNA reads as TGCGCCAGCAGCCAAGAGGGAACGGGGGCGGCCGAGCAGTACTTC. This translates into CASSQEGTGAAEQYF.

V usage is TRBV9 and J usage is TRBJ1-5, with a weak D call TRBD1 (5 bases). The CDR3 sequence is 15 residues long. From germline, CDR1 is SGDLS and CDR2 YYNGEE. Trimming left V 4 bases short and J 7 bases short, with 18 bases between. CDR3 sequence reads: CASSPRGEGRQPQHF. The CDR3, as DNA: TGTGCCAGCAGCCCACGCGGGGAGGGGAGACAGCCCCAGCATTTT.

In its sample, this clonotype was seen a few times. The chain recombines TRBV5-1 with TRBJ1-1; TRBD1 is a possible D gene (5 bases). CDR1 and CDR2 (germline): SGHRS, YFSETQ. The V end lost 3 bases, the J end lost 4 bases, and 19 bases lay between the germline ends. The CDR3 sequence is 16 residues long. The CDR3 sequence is CASSSDLYRKTTEAFF. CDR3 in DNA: TGCGCCAGCAGCTCCGACCTTTACAGGAAAACCACTGAAGCTTTCTTT.

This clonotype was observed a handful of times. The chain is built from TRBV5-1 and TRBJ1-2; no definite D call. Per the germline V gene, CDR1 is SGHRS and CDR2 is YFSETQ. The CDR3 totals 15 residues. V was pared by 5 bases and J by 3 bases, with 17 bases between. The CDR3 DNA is TGCGCCAGCAGTCCCCCCCCCCGTGGGGACTATGGCTACACCTTC. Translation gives CASSPPPRGDYGYTF.

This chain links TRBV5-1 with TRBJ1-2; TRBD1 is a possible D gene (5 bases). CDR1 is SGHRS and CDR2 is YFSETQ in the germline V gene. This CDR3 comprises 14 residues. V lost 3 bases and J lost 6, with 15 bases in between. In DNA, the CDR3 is TGCGCCAGCAGCTCCCTCGGAGGGGAGAATGGCTACACCTTC. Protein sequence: CASSSLGGENGYTF.

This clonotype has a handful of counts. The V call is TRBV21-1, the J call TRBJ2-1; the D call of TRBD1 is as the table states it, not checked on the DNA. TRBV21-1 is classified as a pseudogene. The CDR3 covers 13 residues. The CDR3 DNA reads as TGTGCCAGCAGGCGGACAGGGCGGGCCGAGCAGTTCTTC. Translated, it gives CASRRTGRAEQFF.

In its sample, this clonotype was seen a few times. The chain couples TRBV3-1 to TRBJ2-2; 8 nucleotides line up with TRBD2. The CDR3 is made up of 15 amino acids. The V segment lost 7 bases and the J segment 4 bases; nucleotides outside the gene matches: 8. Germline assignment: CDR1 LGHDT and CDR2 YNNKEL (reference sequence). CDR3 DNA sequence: TGTGCCAGCACCCCACGGGGGGGGTCCACCGGGGAGCTGTTTTTT. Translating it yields CASTPRGGSTGELFF. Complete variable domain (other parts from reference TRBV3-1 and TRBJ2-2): DTAVSQTPKYLVTQMGNDKSIKCEQNLGHDTMYWYKQDSKKFLKIMFSYNNKELIINETVPNRFSPKSPDKAHLNLHINSLELGDSAVYFCASTPRGGSTGELFFGEGSRLTVL.

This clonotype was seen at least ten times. This chain's CDR3 is CSARIKTVYNEQFF. DNA for the CDR3: TGCAGTGCTAGAATAAAGACAGTGTACAATGAGCAGTTCTTC. The chain employs TRBV20-1 and TRBJ2-1; perhaps TRBD1 as D (5 bases). Germline CDR1 is DFQATT and CDR2 is SNEGSKA (reference sequence). V dropped 2 bases and J dropped 4 bases, with 12 bases sitting between them. This CDR3 contains 14 residues.

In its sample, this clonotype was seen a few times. The CDR3 sequence: CASSQQSAETQYF. In DNA form, the CDR3 reads TGTGCCAGCAGCCAGCAGTCTGCAGAGACCCAGTACTTC. The chain uses TRBV4-2 and TRBJ2-5; D unclear. Deletions cut 3 bases from V and 4 bases from J, with 9 bases between. The CDR3 spans 13 residues. Germline loops: CDR1 LGHNA, CDR2 YNFKEQ.

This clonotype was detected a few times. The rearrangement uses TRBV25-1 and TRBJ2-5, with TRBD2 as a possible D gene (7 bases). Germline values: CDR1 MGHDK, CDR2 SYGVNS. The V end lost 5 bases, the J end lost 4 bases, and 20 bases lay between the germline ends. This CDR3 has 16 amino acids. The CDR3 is CASSPKGGATRETQYF. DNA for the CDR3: TGTGCCAGCAGTCCTAAAGGGGGGGCCACGAGAGAGACCCAGTACTTC.

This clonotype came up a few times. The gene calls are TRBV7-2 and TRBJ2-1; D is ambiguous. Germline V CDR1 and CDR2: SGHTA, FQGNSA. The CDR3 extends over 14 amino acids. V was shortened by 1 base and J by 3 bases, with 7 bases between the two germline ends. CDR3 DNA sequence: TGTGCCAGCAGCTTAGTGGTGGGCTACAATGAGCAGTTCTTC. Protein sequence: CASSLVVGYNEQFF.

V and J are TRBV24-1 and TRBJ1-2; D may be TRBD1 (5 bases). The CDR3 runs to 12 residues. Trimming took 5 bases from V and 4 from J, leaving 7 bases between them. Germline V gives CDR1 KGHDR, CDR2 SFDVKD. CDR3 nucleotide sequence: TGTGCCACCAGTGGGGGCGGCTATGGCTACACCTTC. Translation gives CATSGGGYGYTF.